This is a list of T cell receptor beta chains from one sample in a study of blood T cells in healthy people across ages. TCRdb independently ran MiXCR on the 5' RACE reads; one entry per CDR3 protein. The table lists roughly 700,000 distinct CDR3 sequences, 32% of them singletons, with just over 15% in the top ten. Sequenced material: blood. These receptors originate from a woman aged 80 or over in good health. The CDR3 runs from the conserved cysteine through the conserved F or W. The order of the fields is D gene, V gene, J gene, clone size, CDR3 DNA, CDR3 protein. A D gene is named only where the DNA matches it firmly. The listing skips clone size in some rows; elsewhere it reads once, few, many or a size class.

.	TRBV30	TRBJ2-3	many	TGTGCCTGGAGTGTTGCCGCGAGCACAGATACGCAGTATTTT	CAWSVAASTDTQYF
TRBD1	TRBV10-3	TRBJ1-5	many	TGTGCCATCAGCCCGACAGGGGATAGCAATCAGCCCCAGCATTTT	CAISPTGDSNQPQHF
.	TRBV29-1	TRBJ2-1	many	TGCAGCGTTGAAACTACCGGACGGAAAAATGAGCAGTTCTTC	CSVETTGRKNEQFF
.	TRBV30	TRBJ2-5	few	TGTGCCTGGAGTAGGGAGACCCAGTACTTC	CAWSRETQYF
.	TRBV4-1	TRBJ2-7	.	TGCGCCAGCAGCCAACCCTTGTCCCCGGGGGAGCAGTACTTC	CASSQPLSPGEQYF
TRBD2	TRBV7-6	TRBJ2-1	many	TGTGCCAGCAACCCACTAGCGGGGGGGCAAAATGAGCAGTTCTTC	CASNPLAGGQNEQFF
.	TRBV7-3	TRBJ1-4	many	TGTGCCAGCAGTTTTCGCAATGGGGAAAAACTGTTTTTT	CASSFRNGEKLFF
.	TRBV29-1	TRBJ2-6	many	TGCAGCGTTGGTTGGGCCTCTGGGGCCAACGTCCTGACTTTC	CSVGWASGANVLTF
TRBD1	TRBV5-4	TRBJ2-7	.	TGTGCCAGCAGCCTGCAGGGGACAGGCTACGAGCAGTACTTC	CASSLQGTGYEQYF
TRBD1	TRBV20-1	TRBJ1-2	.	TGCAGTGCTAGACCGGGACAGTCCCTGTCTAACTATGGCTACACCTTC	CSARPGQSLSNYGYTF
.	TRBV4-2	TRBJ2-2	.	TGTGCCAACAGCCAAGATGTGGGGGCCACCGGGGAGCTGTTTTTT	CANSQDVGATGELFF
.	TRBV9	TRBJ1-1	few	TGTGCCAGCAGCCCGGGACTGATGAACACTGAAGCTTTCTTT	CASSPGLMNTEAFF
TRBD2	TRBV7-3	TRBJ2-7	.	TGTGCCAGCAGCTCAGGACTAGCGAAACGGTGCTACGAGCAGTACTTC	CASSSGLAKRCYEQYF
.	TRBV14	TRBJ1-2	many	TGTGCCAGCAGCCCGAAACCGGGAAACGGCTACACCTTC	CASSPKPGNGYTF
.	TRBV2	TRBJ1-5	many	TGTGCCAGCAAAAGGGAGGGGGTCAATCAGCCCCAGCATTTT	CASKREGVNQPQHF
TRBD1	TRBV4-1	TRBJ2-5	many	TGCGCCAGCAGCCAAGTGCAGAGGGCAGGGGGCGGTGAGACCCAGTACTTC	CASSQVQRAGGGETQYF
.	TRBV6-2/TRBV6-3	TRBJ2-6	many	TGTGCCAGCAGTTACTGGGGGCGGGCTGGGGCCAACGTCCTGACTTTC	CASSYWGRAGANVLTF
.	TRBV30	TRBJ2-3	few	TGTGCCTGGAAACTCGCGGGTAGCACAGATACGCAGTATTTT	CAWKLAGSTDTQYF
.	TRBV6-5	TRBJ2-5	.	TGTGCCAGCAGTTACAACGGGAACCAAGATTTAAAACGGTACTTC	CASSYNGNQDLKRYF
.	TRBV7-2	TRBJ1-2	.	TGTGCCAGCAGCCAGGCCAGTGGCTACACCTTC	CASSQASGYTF
.	TRBV5-1	TRBJ2-1	few	TGCGCCAGCAGCTTGGACGGAGAGACCCAGTTCTTC	CASSLDGETQFF
.	TRBV7-8	TRBJ2-7	many	TGTGCCAGCAGCCAAGGGGCGGCGGCAGGGACGTACGAGCAGTACTTC	CASSQGAAAGTYEQYF
.	TRBV20-1	TRBJ1-1	few	TGCAGTGCGGGACTGGGGTCCACTGAAGCTTTCTTT	CSAGLGSTEAFF
.	TRBV7-3	TRBJ2-7	many	TGTGCCAGCAGCTTACTAGGTGGCAACTCCTACGAGCAGTACTTC	CASSLLGGNSYEQYF
TRBD1	TRBV12-5	TRBJ1-1	.	TGTGCTAGTAGTTTGGTACAGGGGGTAGGTAGGAACACTGAAGCTTTCTTT	CASSLVQGVGRNTEAFF
.	TRBV20-1	TRBJ2-3	many	TGCAGTGCTAGTAGGGCCGCTAGCACAGATACGCAGTATTTT	CSASRAASTDTQYF
.	TRBV28	TRBJ1-5	.	TGTGCCACTCAATGGAGGACCAGCAATCAGCCCCAGCATTTT	CATQWRTSNQPQHF
TRBD2	TRBV20-1	TRBJ2-3	.	TGCAGTGCTAGGAGGCTAGCGGGAGGGCCGAGCACAGATACGCAGTATTTT	CSARRLAGGPSTDTQYF
.	TRBV20-1	TRBJ1-4	few	TGCAGTGCCGGAGGGAGGAGAACTAATGAAAAACTGTTTTTT	CSAGGRRTNEKLFF
.	TRBV7-2	TRBJ2-2	.	TGTGCCAGCAGCTCGGGGACGTTCGGGGAGCTGTTTTTT	CASSSGTFGELFF
TRBD1	TRBV3-1	TRBJ1-4	.	TGTGCCAGCAGCCTTCGGACAGGGATGAGGAAACTGTTTTTT	CASSLRTGMRKLFF
.	TRBV3-1	TRBJ1-2	few	TGTGCCAGCAGATCAGACAAGAAATATGGCTACACCTTC	CASRSDKKYGYTF
.	TRBV20-1	TRBJ1-2	many	TGCAGTGCTAGAGTTGGGGGCCTCTATGGCTACACCTTC	CSARVGGLYGYTF
.	TRBV2	TRBJ2-5	many	TGTGCCATCGCCCCTCAGGGGGAGACCCAGTACTTC	CAIAPQGETQYF
.	TRBV7-2	TRBJ1-2	many	TGTGCCAGCAGCTTAGGGATCCCGGATGGCTACACCTTC	CASSLGIPDGYTF
.	TRBV29-1	TRBJ2-5	.	TGCAGCGTTGAAGAACAGGAGGAGCAGTACTTC	CSVEEQEEQYF
.	TRBV3-1	TRBJ2-2	.	TGTGCCAGCAGCCAAGCGGTTGGGGCCAACACCGGGGAGCTGTTTTTT	CASSQAVGANTGELFF
TRBD2	TRBV2	TRBJ2-7	.	TGTGCCAGCAGTGCGGGGACTAGCGGGGGAAGGTACGAGCAGTACTTC	CASSAGTSGGRYEQYF
.	TRBV5-1	TRBJ2-3	.	TGCGCCAGCAGCTTGGTGTTTCGAGTGGGACCCACAGATACGCAGTATTTT	CASSLVFRVGPTDTQYF
.	TRBV3-1	TRBJ2-7	many	TGTGCCAGCAGCCCTGCTGCGGGGGCGACCTACGAGCAGTACTTC	CASSPAAGATYEQYF
.	TRBV4-1	TRBJ2-3	.	TGCGCCAGCAGCCAAGAACGGCAGGGCGGGTACATTCCAGATACGCAGTATTTT	CASSQERQGGYIPDTQYF
.	TRBV3-1	TRBJ1-1	.	TGTGCCAGCAGCCCGGGGGGACGGTTGAACACTGAAGCTTTCTTT	CASSPGGRLNTEAFF
TRBD2	TRBV6-1	TRBJ2-6	.	TGTGCCAGCACCCAACCGGGACTAGCGGCTTCTGGGGCCAACGTCCTGACTTTC	CASTQPGLAASGANVLTF
.	TRBV5-1	TRBJ1-1	.	TGCGCCAGCAGCTTAGATAACAGACACACTGAAGCTTTCTTT	CASSLDNRHTEAFF
.	TRBV2	TRBJ2-7	many	TGTGCCAGCAGTGGTTACCCCGGGACGGGTTACGAGCAGTACTTC	CASSGYPGTGYEQYF
TRBD2	TRBV20-1	TRBJ2-3	.	TGCAGTGCTGACGTCGGGGGGGGCCAATCAGATACGCAGTATTTT	CSADVGGGQSDTQYF
TRBD2	TRBV20-1	TRBJ2-1	.	TGCAGTGCTAGACCGGGACTAGCGTTCAGTGAGCAGTTCTTC	CSARPGLAFSEQFF
.	TRBV5-1	TRBJ1-1	.	TGCGCCAGCAGCCCGGGACCTCGGCTGGAAGCTTTCTTT	CASSPGPRLEAFF